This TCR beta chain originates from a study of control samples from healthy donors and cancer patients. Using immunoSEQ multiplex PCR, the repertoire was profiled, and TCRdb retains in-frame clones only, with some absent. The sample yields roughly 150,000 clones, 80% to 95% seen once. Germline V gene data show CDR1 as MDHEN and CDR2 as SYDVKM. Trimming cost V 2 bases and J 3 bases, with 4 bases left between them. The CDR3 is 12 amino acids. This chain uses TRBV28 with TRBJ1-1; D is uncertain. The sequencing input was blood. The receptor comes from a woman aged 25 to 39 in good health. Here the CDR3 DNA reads TGTGCCAGCAGTTTACCCTACACTGAAGCTTTCTTT. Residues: CASSLPYTEAFF.